This entry lists 21 T cell receptor beta chains sequenced from one sample in a study of T cells in Graves' hyperthyroidism and ophthalmopathy. RNA transcripts yielded amplified TCR beta CDR3 regions. The HTBI primer set drove a first-round RT-PCR of the TCR CDR3. TCRdb re-derived calls from the multiplex PCR reads in MiXCR, one entry per CDR3 protein. The sample includes almost 600,000 distinct CDR3 sequences, 11% to 15% of them seen just once. The specimen sequenced was blood. The receptors stem from a woman in her twenties or thirties with Graves' hyperthyroidism that later progressed to Graves' ophthalmopathy.

In its sample, this clonotype was seen many times. V and J are TRBV7-2 and TRBJ2-3; 8 positions agree with TRBD2. CDR1 and CDR2 from the germline V gene are SGHTA and FQGNSA. Germline trimming cut 2 bases from V and 3 bases from J; bases unmatched to any gene: 4. There are 15 residues in the CDR3. The CDR3 nucleotides read TGTGCCAGCAGCTTAAACCCGGGGGGGACAGATACGCAGTATTTT. Translated, it gives CASSLNPGGTDTQYF.

This clonotype was found a few times. The rearrangement joins TRBV19 to TRBJ1-5; possible D gene TRBD1, 5 bases. Germline-derived CDR1 and CDR2 are LNHDA and SQIVND (reference sequence). Between the trimmed V and J ends, which lost 5 bases and 5 bases, there was a span of 19 bases. This CDR3 is 16 amino acids long. Here the CDR3 DNA reads TGTGCCAGTAGTTCGAAAGGCCGCGGGGGTCATCAGCCCCAGCATTTT. This gives the protein CASSSKGRGGHQPQHF.

This clonotype occurred many times. This sequence joins TRBV6-1 and TRBJ1-2; the match to TRBD1 covers 9 bases. V was pared by 5 bases and J by 3 bases, with 16 bases of the junction left unmatched. The CDR3 extends over 18 amino acids. Looked up from germline, CDR1 is MNHNS and CDR2 is SASEGT. CDR3 nucleotides: TGTGCCAGCAGTCCAGTTGTATACGGACAGGGGTATTACTATGGCTACACCTTC. Protein sequence: CASSPVVYGQGYYYGYTF.

This clonotype was seen repeatedly, ten times or more. J is TRBJ2-7 and V is TRBV19; maybe TRBD1 (5 bases). Trimming left V 3 bases short and J 5 bases short, with 14 bases between. The germline V gene encodes CDR1 LNHDA and CDR2 SQIVND (reference sequence). The CDR3 length is 14 residues. The CDR3 bases are TGTGCCAGTAGTATTGGCAGGGATCTCCACGAGCAGTACTTC. Its translation is CASSIGRDLHEQYF.

Ten or more counts support this clonotype. V usage is TRBV15 and J usage is TRBJ2-1; 14 nucleotides agree with TRBD2. CDR3 length: 19 amino acids. CDR1 and CDR2 from the germline V gene are LNHNV and YYDKDF (reference sequence). Germline trimming cut 2 bases from V and 1 base from J; bases unmatched to any gene: 7. CDR3 nucleotides: TGTGCCACCAGCAGACAATATGGACTAGCGGGAGGATCCTACAATGAGCAGTTCTTC. Its protein is CATSRQYGLAGGSYNEQFF. The whole variable domain, filled in from reference TRBV15 and TRBJ2-1, reads DAMVIQNPRYQVTQFGKPVTLSCSQTLNHNVMYWYQQKSSQAPKLLFHYYDKDFNNEADTPDNFQSRRPNTSFCFLDIRSPGLGDTAMYLCATSRQYGLAGGSYNEQFFGPGTRLTVL.

The chain's CDR3 is CASLRPGQDYGYTF. The CDR3 DNA is TGTGCCAGCCTTAGACCGGGACAAGACTATGGCTACACCTTC. V is TRBV6-1 and J is TRBJ1-2; possible D gene TRBD1, 6 bases. CDR3 length: 14 residues. From germline, CDR1 is MNHNS and CDR2 SASEGT. V lost 8 bases, J lost 3 bases, and 16 bases lay in between.

This clonotype was detected many times. V gene TRBV12-3 or TRBV12-4 combines with J gene TRBJ2-7; 7 nucleotides line up with TRBD1. The CDR3 contains 13 residues. V gave up 3 bases and J gave up 3 bases; unmatched junction bases: 2. This CDR3 is CASSFRTGYEQYF. The CDR3 DNA reads as TGTGCCAGCAGTTTCAGGACAGGCTACGAGCAGTACTTC.

This clonotype showed up many times. The chain employs TRBV30 and TRBJ2-1; D may be TRBD1 (6 bases). Trimming cost V 4 bases and J 0 bases, with 13 bases left between them. The CDR3 extends over 15 amino acids. In germline, CDR1 is GTSNPN, CDR2 SVGIG (reference sequence). CDR3 sequence (DNA): TGTGCCTGGATTACAGGGCCCAGCTCCTACAATGAGCAGTTCTTC. Its translation is CAWITGPSSYNEQFF.

This clonotype was counted many times. CDR3 nucleotide sequence: TGTGCCAGTAGTCACAGGGGAGAGGGAGAGACCCAGTACTTC. Amino acids: CASSHRGEGETQYF. This chain connects TRBV19 to TRBJ2-5; TRBD1 matches at 7 bases. Germline CDR1 LNHDA, CDR2 SQIVND (reference sequence). The junction had 7 bases not matched to a gene; V was cut back by 5 bases and J by 4 bases. This CDR3 comprises 14 residues.

This clonotype occurred many times. CDR3 in DNA: TGTGCCAGCAGCCAAAGGGACATTCAAGCTTTCTTT. It yields the protein CASSQRDIQAFF. The chain couples TRBV12-3 or TRBV12-4 to TRBJ1-1; TRBD1 is a possible D gene (6 bases). V was shortened by 6 bases and J by 9 bases, with 14 bases between the two germline ends. This CDR3 region has 12 residues.

This clonotype was counted between two and nine times. The CDR3 DNA follows: TGTGCCAGCAGCTCCCGGATGCCCTACGAGCAGTACTTC. This translates into CASSSRMPYEQYF. J is TRBJ2-7 and V is TRBV6-5; D is ambiguous. This CDR3 region has 13 residues. V lost 6 bases and J lost 2, with 11 bases in between. Germline CDR1 MNHEY, CDR2 SVGAGI.

This clonotype came up many times. The V gene is TRBV3-1, the J gene TRBJ2-3; D is possibly TRBD2 (6 bases). Between the trimmed V and J ends, which lost 1 base and 2 bases, there was a span of 16 bases. The CDR3 runs 17 residues. Germline V gene sequence: CDR1 LGHDT, CDR2 YNNKEL (reference sequence). This CDR3 reads CASSQGEDYLHTDTQYF. The CDR3, as DNA: TGTGCCAGCAGCCAAGGGGAGGACTACCTTCACACAGATACGCAGTATTTT.

V is TRBV7-3 and J is TRBJ2-7; 12 nucleotides agree with TRBD1. This CDR3 region has 15 residues. After removal of 3 bases from V and 6 bases from J, the junction contained 6 bases not matched to a gene. Germline V gene data show CDR1 as SGHTA and CDR2 as FQGTGA. The CDR3 reads CASSFDGTGGGEQYF. The CDR3 nucleotides read TGTGCCAGCAGCTTCGACGGGACAGGGGGCGGCGAGCAGTACTTC.

This clonotype was seen repeatedly, ten times or more. The J gene is TRBJ1-5, the V gene TRBV15, with D possibly matching TRBD1 (6 bases). The CDR3 is 18 residues long. Germline-derived CDR1 and CDR2 are LNHNV and YYDKDF (reference sequence). Between the trimmed V and J ends, which lost 1 base and 0 bases, there was a span of 16 bases. The CDR3 region is CATSRVEGTPYSNQPQHF. CDR3 in DNA: TGTGCCACCAGCAGAGTAGAGGGGACACCTTATAGCAATCAGCCCCAGCATTTT.

The chain links TRBV15 to TRBJ2-3; 9 nucleotides agree with TRBD2. V lost 4 bases to trimming and J lost 1 base; unmatched junction nucleotides: 3. Germline lookup yields CDR1 LNHNV and CDR2 YYDKDF (reference sequence). The CDR3 covers 15 residues. For the CDR3, the DNA is TGTGCCACCAGCATTATAGCGGGAGGCACAGATACGCAGTATTTT. Its protein is CATSIIAGGTDTQYF.

This clonotype was recorded at least ten times. This chain uses TRBV27 with TRBJ1-6; no reliable D call. Trimming removed 1 base at V and 9 bases at J, with 10 bases between. This CDR3 has 14 amino acids. From germline, CDR1 is MNHEY and CDR2 SMNVEV (reference sequence). The CDR3 protein is CASSLFAPGSPLHF. The CDR3 DNA sequence: TGTGCCAGCAGTTTATTCGCACCTGGTTCACCCCTCCACTTT.

The table lists this clonotype with many counts. CDR3 sequence: CASSSAGARTEAFF. CDR3 nucleotide sequence: TGTGCCAGCAGTTCGGCGGGGGCACGAACTGAAGCTTTCTTT. The rearrangement joins TRBV6-1 to TRBJ1-1, with D maybe TRBD1 (6 bases). This CDR3 is 14 amino acids long. Germline loops: CDR1 MNHNS, CDR2 SASEGT. V was trimmed by 5 bases and J by 5 bases, leaving 15 bases between them.

V and J are TRBV5-4 and TRBJ1-2, with D possibly TRBD1 on 5 matching bases. Between the trimmed V and J ends, which lost 4 bases and 8 bases, there was a span of 12 bases. The CDR3 extends over 12 amino acids. From germline, CDR1 is SGHNT and CDR2 YYREEE (reference sequence). The DNA of the CDR3 is TGTGCCAGCAGCCCGCAGGGTGGGGGCTACACCTTC. Translated: CASSPQGGGYTF. Complete variable domain (other parts from reference TRBV5-4 and TRBJ1-2): ETGVTQSPTHLIKTRGQQVTLRCSSQSGHNTVSWYQQALGQGPQFIFQYYREEENGRGNFPPRFSGLQFPNYSSELNVNALELDDSALYLCASSPQGGGYTFGSGTRLTVV.

This chain uses TRBV2 with TRBJ2-2; 12 positions agree with TRBD2. J gave up 4 bases and V 8 bases, and 2 bases lay outside the gene matches. CDR1 SNHLY and CDR2 FYNNEI come from the germline V gene. The CDR3 runs 14 residues. The CDR3 bases are TGTGCCAGCGGGACTAGCGGGTTCACCGGGGAGCTGTTTTTT. It codes for CASGTSGFTGELFF.

A few counts support this clonotype. This chain joins TRBV20-1 and TRBJ1-3; 7 bases agree with TRBD1. Germline V gives CDR1 DFQATT, CDR2 SNEGSKA (reference sequence). Trimming at V came to 5 bases and at J to 10 bases, leaving 14 bases not matched to a gene. This CDR3 has 14 amino acids. The CDR3 sequence is CSAANRGVWRTIYF. CDR3 nucleotides: TGCAGTGCTGCGAACAGGGGTGTCTGGAGGACCATATATTTT.

This clonotype was seen ten or more times. The DNA for the CDR3 is TGTGCCAGCAGCTTAGGCCCCCCCTGGGGCTTACAGCGCAATCAGCCCCAGCATTTT. Translation gives CASSLGPPWGLQRNQPQHF. This chain links TRBV7-8 with TRBJ1-5; possible D gene TRBD1, 5 bases. V was cut by 1 base and J by 2 bases, with 21 bases left in between. Germline CDR1 SGHVS, CDR2 FQNEAQ. This CDR3 contains 19 residues.